The 5 T cell receptor beta chains in this list originate from one sample, sequenced in a study of beta chain features in type 1 diabetes. Regarding the study as a whole: Within each of all four CD4+ subsets, Type 1 diabetes patients had TCRB CDR3s that were moderately but significantly shorter.

These receptors are not linked to any known antigen. Expressed TCRB transcripts were sequenced because the isolated RNA had all been reverse transcribed beforehand. Libraries were prepared by immunoSEQ multiplex PCR; TCRdb keeps only in-frame clonotypes and omits some of them. The sample lists approximately 730,000 clones; around an eighth were seen once. The sequencing input was naive CD4+ T cells from blood. These receptors all come from a man between 18 and 29 years old with type 1 diabetes.

The rearrangement joins TRBV2 to TRBJ1-1; D call uncertain. The CDR3 extends over 13 amino acids. Trimming removed 3 bases at V and 5 bases at J, with 10 bases between. Germline CDR1 is SNHLY and CDR2 is FYNNEI. This chain's CDR3 is CASSDPLGTEAFF. DNA for the CDR3: TGTGCCAGCAGTGATCCCTTAGGGACTGAAGCTTTCTTT.

The table lists this clone with a few counts. The chain carries TRBV27 and TRBJ2-3; D is perhaps TRBD1 (5 bases). CDR1 is MNHEY and CDR2 is SMNVEV in the germline V gene (reference sequence). Trimming took 5 bases from V and 0 from J, leaving 12 bases between them. The CDR3 contains 15 residues. The CDR3 protein is CASSIGVVSTDTQYF. In DNA, the CDR3 is TGTGCCAGCAGTATAGGGGTCGTCAGCACAGATACGCAGTATTTT.

This clone was seen repeatedly, ten times or more. The rearrangement links TRBV7-9 to TRBJ2-1; D might be TRBD1 (6 bases). The CDR3 consists of 13 residues. Trimming pared 4 bases from V and 6 bases from J, leaving 10 bases between. CDR1 is SEHNR, CDR2 FQNEAQ, per germline (reference sequence). The CDR3 sequence: CASSYQGINEQFF. The CDR3, as DNA: TGTGCCAGCAGCTATCAGGGGATCAATGAGCAGTTCTTC.

The rearrangement links TRBV29-1 to TRBJ1-2; 8 positions agree with TRBD1. This CDR3 comprises 13 residues. V gave up 2 bases and J gave up 7 bases; unmatched junction bases: 6. The germline gives CDR1 SQVTM, CDR2 ANQGSEA. This CDR3 reads CSVEKDRVLGYTF. The CDR3 coding sequence is TGCAGCGTTGAAAAGGACAGGGTACTTGGCTACACCTTC.

V gene TRBV2 combines with J gene TRBJ2-7; tentatively, D is TRBD1 or TRBD2 (5 bases each). The CDR3 spans 13 residues. Germline loops: CDR1 SNHLY, CDR2 FYNNEI. V was cut by 11 bases and J by 6 bases, with 20 bases left in between. CDR3 loop: CAGGITPPSEQYF. The CDR3 DNA sequence: TGTGCCGGGGGAATCACGCCCCCCTCCGAGCAGTACTTC.